Shown below are 30 T cell receptor beta chains from a single sample sequenced in a study of T cell changes during pregnancy in multiple sclerosis. Profiled with immunoSEQ multiplex PCR; TCRdb holds only in-frame clones, not every one. The sample records 78,000 or so clones, just over 90% being singletons. Sequenced here: CD4+ T cells from peripheral blood mononuclear cells, sampled before pregnancy. All receptors derive from a female donor with multiple sclerosis, enrolled in a pregnancy study.

The chain is built from TRBV11-3 and TRBJ2-3; 14 bases match TRBD2. The junction had 11 bases not matched to a gene; V was cut back by 5 bases and J by 4 bases. CDR3 size: 18 residues. Germline assignment: CDR1 SGHNT and CDR2 YENEEA. CDR3 protein: CASSRTMTTSGGADTQYF. The CDR3 DNA follows: TGTGCCAGCAGCCGAACCATGACGACTAGCGGGGGGGCAGATACGCAGTATTTT.

This clone was counted a single time. The CDR3 coding sequence is TGCGCCAGCAGCCCCCAGTACGGGGGTGGGTTCCACGAGCAGTACTTC. Its protein product is CASSPQYGGGFHEQYF. The chain is built from TRBV5-1 and TRBJ2-7, with D possibly matching TRBD2 (6 bases). Trimming took off 4 bases at V and 5 bases at J, with 22 bases between the two ends. The V gene's germline CDR1 is SGHRS and CDR2 YFSETQ. CDR3 length: 16 residues.

The chain is built from TRBV5-1 and TRBJ2-7; the D gene is possibly TRBD1 (6 bases). Germline V gene lookup returns CDR1 SGHRS and CDR2 YFSETQ. Trimming stripped 0 bases from V and 2 bases from J, with 12 bases between. The CDR3 is 15 residues long. This CDR3 is CASSLGTVGPYEQYF. CDR3 in DNA: TGCGCCAGCAGCTTGGGGACAGTAGGGCCCTACGAGCAGTACTTC.

This clone was seen only a few times. V gene TRBV7-9 combines with J gene TRBJ1-6, with D tentatively TRBD1 (5 bases). The CDR3 loop spans 14 amino acids. CDR1 is SEHNR and CDR2 is FQNEAQ in the germline V gene (reference sequence). The V end lost 1 base, the J end lost 6 bases, and 7 bases lay between the germline ends. CDR3 nucleotide sequence: TGTGCCAGCAGCTTAGGACAGATTAATTCACCCCTCCACTTT. Translation gives CASSLGQINSPLHF.

The chain has TRBV30 and TRBJ2-6; 10 bases fit TRBD1. CDR1 and CDR2 from the germline V gene are GTSNPN and SVGIG (reference sequence). V shed 5 bases and J 0 bases; nucleotides not matched to a gene: 22. This CDR3 spans 22 amino acids. The CDR3 region has the DNA TGTGCCTGGGACGGGGTATGGACAGGGGGTCTCTCCTTGCACTCTGGGGCCAACGTCCTGACTTTC. This codes for CAWDGVWTGGLSLHSGANVLTF.

The genes are TRBV5-1 and TRBJ2-5, with 7 bases identical to TRBD2. Germline V gene lookup returns CDR1 SGHRS and CDR2 YFSETQ. V shed 4 bases, J shed 1 base, and the junction held 13 bases outside the gene matches. There are 17 residues in the CDR3. The CDR3 DNA reads TGCGCCAGCAGCGCCAACCCGAGCGGGAAAGGCCAAGAGACCCAGTACTTC. Protein sequence: CASSANPSGKGQETQYF.

The gene calls are TRBV5-1 and TRBJ2-3; the D gene is possibly TRBD1 (6 bases). The germline V gene has CDR1 SGHRS and CDR2 YFSETQ. The CDR3 has 15 amino acids. V lost 2 bases to trimming and J lost 5 bases, with 15 bases between them. DNA for the CDR3: TGCGCCAGCAGCTTCGGGACAAAACTTCAAGATACGCAGTATTTT. The encoded protein is CASSFGTKLQDTQYF.

The J gene is TRBJ2-5, the V gene TRBV5-1, with 10 bases that match TRBD1. This CDR3 has 15 amino acids. Germline CDR1 is SGHRS and CDR2 is YFSETQ. V was pared by 4 bases and J by 5 bases, with 8 bases of the junction left unmatched. The CDR3 protein is CASSGSGTGVETQYF. The CDR3 bases are TGCGCCAGCAGCGGATCCGGGACAGGGGTTGAGACCCAGTACTTC.

The chain joins TRBV18 to TRBJ2-7; 7 bases are shared with TRBD1. The ends lost 2 bases at V and 0 bases at J; junction bases unmatched: 4. This CDR3 comprises 15 residues. Germline V CDR1 and CDR2: KGHSH, LQKENI. The CDR3 loop is CASSPFRDSSYEQYF. CDR3 DNA: TGTGCCAGCTCACCATTCCGGGACAGCTCCTACGAGCAGTACTTC.

This chain connects TRBV11-2 to TRBJ2-5; 8 bases line up with TRBD1. The V and J ends lost 8 bases and 4 bases, in that order; junction bases with no gene match: 12. Germline CDR1 and CDR2: SGHAT and FQNNGV. This CDR3 has 15 residues. CDR3 in amino acids: CASSRDRGLGETQYF. The CDR3 bases are TGTGCCAGCTCCCGAGACAGGGGTTTAGGAGAGACCCAGTACTTC.

The CDR3 DNA follows: TGTGCCAGCAGCTCGGCCGGGACTAGTTTTTCCGGGGAGCTGTTTTTT. Translation: CASSSAGTSFSGELFF. This chain links TRBV5-5 with TRBJ2-2; 8 bases map to TRBD2. Germline CDR1 reads SGHKS; CDR2 reads YYEKEE (reference sequence). The CDR3 is made up of 16 amino acids. J gave up 6 bases and V 3 bases, and 10 bases lay outside the gene matches.

In its sample, this clone was seen a few times. The chain combines TRBV2 with TRBJ1-1; D not resolved. The V gene's germline CDR1 is SNHLY and CDR2 FYNNEI. Trimming shortened V by 2 bases and J by 1 base, and 5 bases separated the two germline ends. The CDR3 is 13 amino acids. Here the CDR3 reads CASSEWANTEAFF. The CDR3 DNA follows: TGTGCCAGCAGTGAATGGGCGAACACTGAAGCTTTCTTT.

V and J are TRBV21-1 and TRBJ2-7; the table's TRBD2 call for D was not verified on the DNA. TRBV21-1 is annotated as a pseudogene. CDR3 size: 15 residues. The CDR3 region is CASSKVLAGGQKQYF. The DNA for the CDR3 is TGTGCCAGCAGCAAAGTCCTAGCGGGGGGCCAGAAGCAGTACTTC.

This clone occurred a few times. The CDR3 nucleotides are TGCGCCAGCAGCCAAGATAGTGGACAGGGATCTTATAGCAATCAGCCCCAGCATTTT. It is translated as CASSQDSGQGSYSNQPQHF. This chain joins TRBV4-1 and TRBJ1-5, with 8 bases fitting TRBD1. The CDR3 is 19 amino acids. Germline CDR1 MGHRA, CDR2 YSYEKL. V shed 0 bases and J 0 bases; nucleotides not matched to a gene: 10.

This clone was observed a handful of times. The gene calls are TRBV19 and TRBJ1-1, with 10 bases fitting TRBD1. Trimming at V came to 6 bases and at J to 0 bases, leaving 7 bases not matched to a gene. CDR3 size: 16 residues. CDR1 and CDR2 from the germline V gene are LNHDA and SQIVND (reference sequence). CDR3 sequence: CASRRPGQGMNTEAFF. DNA for the CDR3: TGTGCCAGTAGGAGACCGGGACAGGGGATGAACACTGAAGCTTTCTTT.

The gene calls are TRBV29-1 and TRBJ1-1; TRBD1 is a possible D gene (5 bases). Germline CDR1 reads SQVTM; CDR2 reads ANQGSEA. This CDR3 has 14 amino acids. Trimming shortened V by 2 bases and J by 3 bases, and 13 bases separated the two germline ends. CDR3: CSVEPRVIDTEAFF. CDR3 nucleotides: TGCAGCGTTGAACCCAGGGTAATCGACACTGAAGCTTTCTTT.

The genes are TRBV7-7 and TRBJ2-5; TRBD2 agrees at 7 bases. The CDR3 totals 12 residues. Germline V CDR1 and CDR2: SSHAT, FNYEAQ (reference sequence). CDR3 sequence reads: CASSSGQETQYF. The DNA for the CDR3 is TGTGCTAGCTCTAGCGGACAAGAGACCCAGTACTTC.

The chain is built from TRBV21-1 and TRBJ2-2; TRBD2 is the table's D call, not checked against the DNA. TRBV21-1 is marked as a pseudogene. This CDR3 region has 19 residues. The CDR3 bases are TGTGCCAGCAGCAATATGGGGACTAGCGGGGGGAATTTCACCGGGGAGCTGTTTTTT. This translates into CASSNMGTSGGNFTGELFF.

CDR3 region: CSVVSRGYEQYF. CDR3 nucleotide sequence: TGCAGCGTTGTAAGCAGGGGCTACGAGCAGTACTTC. The J gene is TRBJ2-7, the V gene TRBV29-1; D is possibly TRBD1 (6 bases). V was shortened by 4 bases and J by 3 bases, with 10 bases between the two germline ends. Germline V gene lookup returns CDR1 SQVTM and CDR2 ANQGSEA. The CDR3 totals 12 residues.

V gene TRBV6-1 combines with J gene TRBJ2-1, with a possible D match to TRBD1 (5 bases). The CDR3 sequence is 14 residues long. Germline values: CDR1 MNHNS, CDR2 SASEGT. V was trimmed by 6 bases and J by 4 bases, leaving 13 bases between them. As DNA, the CDR3 is TGTGCCAGCAGAGAAAGGGGCTCATACAATGAGCAGTTCTTC. It translates to CASRERGSYNEQFF.

The CDR3 protein is CAIGVGGATDTQYF. CDR3 DNA: TGTGCCATCGGGGTGGGCGGGGCAACAGATACGCAGTATTTT. The chain is built from TRBV10-3 and TRBJ2-3; tentatively, D is TRBD2 (6 bases). V lost 8 bases, J lost 3 bases, and 15 bases lay in between. The length of the CDR3 is 14 residues. In germline, CDR1 is ENHRY, CDR2 SYGVKD.

The chain recombines TRBV9 with TRBJ2-2; 7 bases fit TRBD2. The CDR3 loop spans 16 amino acids. Trimming removed 2 bases from V and 3 bases from J; junction bases left unmatched: 7. Germline CDR1 SGDLS, CDR2 YYNGEE. The CDR3 spells CASSVGGGAYTGELFF. DNA for the CDR3: TGTGCCAGCAGCGTTGGGGGAGGGGCCTACACCGGGGAGCTGTTTTTT.

This chain links TRBV6-5 with TRBJ1-1; 10 bases map to TRBD1. The trim removed 2 bases at V and 3 bases at J, leaving 3 bases unmatched. Germline loops: CDR1 MNHEY, CDR2 SVGAGI. The CDR3 contains 15 residues. The chain's CDR3 is CASSYVGTGDTEAFF. CDR3 bases: TGTGCCAGCAGTTACGTCGGGACAGGGGACACTGAAGCTTTCTTT.

The chain links TRBV4-3 to TRBJ2-2; D possibly corresponds to TRBD2 (6 bases). V was trimmed by 1 base and J by 5 bases, leaving 11 bases between them. This CDR3 is built from 15 residues. CDR1 and CDR2 from the germline V gene are LGHNA and YSLEER. The CDR3 protein is CASSQGRGGTGELFF. The CDR3 DNA is TGCGCCAGCAGCCAAGGACGGGGAGGAACCGGGGAGCTGTTTTTT.

The V gene is TRBV5-1, the J gene TRBJ2-2; 8 bases map to TRBD2. V was pared by 5 bases and J by 3 bases, with 3 bases of the junction left unmatched. CDR1 and CDR2 (germline): SGHRS, YFSETQ. The CDR3 is 14 amino acids. The CDR3 spells CASRQAGDTGELFF. As DNA, the CDR3 is TGCGCCAGCAGGCAAGCGGGGGACACCGGGGAGCTGTTTTTT.

This rearrangement joins TRBV19 to TRBJ2-1; TRBD1 agrees at 12 bases. Germline V gene lookup returns CDR1 LNHDA and CDR2 SQIVND (reference sequence). The length of the CDR3 is 15 residues. The V segment lost 7 bases and the J segment 10 bases; nucleotides outside the gene matches: 11. The CDR3 reads CASKGWGQGAQEQFF. CDR3 coding DNA: TGTGCCAGTAAGGGTTGGGGACAGGGGGCGCAGGAGCAGTTCTTC.

V is TRBV29-1 and J is TRBJ2-3; possible D gene TRBD1, 6 bases. This CDR3 is 12 amino acids long. V lost 7 bases to trimming and J lost 0 bases, with 8 bases between them. Germline V gene sequence: CDR1 SQVTM, CDR2 ANQGSEA. The CDR3: CSGTVSTDTQYF. In DNA, the CDR3 is TGCAGCGGGACAGTTAGCACAGATACGCAGTATTTT.

The chain is built from TRBV14 and TRBJ1-6; D may be TRBD1 (5 bases). The CDR3 runs 16 residues. CDR1 SGHDN and CDR2 FVKESK come from the germline V gene. V was clipped by 1 base and J by 8 bases, with 15 bases between them. The CDR3 spells CASSQAIRGGYSPLHF. CDR3 in DNA: TGTGCCAGCAGCCAAGCAATTAGGGGTGGGTATTCACCCCTCCACTTT.

The count of this clone is one. V and J are TRBV6-1 and TRBJ1-5, with 7 positions matching TRBD1. This CDR3 region has 14 residues. The V gene's germline CDR1 is MNHNS and CDR2 SASEGT. Unmatched junction bases numbered 0, after V lost 3 bases and J lost 1 base. CDR3 nucleotides: TGTGCCAGCAGTGAGACAGGGAGCAATCAGCCCCAGCATTTT. This translates into CASSETGSNQPQHF.

Remarks on this clone: An end of the junction differs from the germline gene, which may be a read error. The chain recombines TRBV28 with TRBJ1-1; no firm D call. Germline V lookup: CDR1 MDHEN, CDR2 SYDVKM. The CDR3 runs 11 residues. For the CDR3, the DNA is TGTGCCAGCAGCGGATCGAGGGCCGGTGCCTTT. This translates into CASSGSRAGAF.